The 9 T cell receptor beta chains below all came from one sample that was sequenced in a study of CD8 T cells in Susac syndrome. After extraction with the RNeasy kit, about 0.45 to 1 ug of the RNA was reverse transcribed using random hexamers. TCRdb recomputed calls from the immunoSEQ multiplex PCR reads with MiXCR, one row per CDR3 protein. Here the sample spans 80,000 to 90,000 distinct CDR3 sequences, around 93% being singletons. What was sequenced was CD8+ T cells from PBMCs. The receptors stem from a human donor in good health.

This clonotype was detected a few times. V gene TRBV20-1 combines with J gene TRBJ2-7; no clear D gene. The V end was cut by 4 bases, the J end by 5 bases, with 12 bases between. The CDR3 has 12 amino acids. Germline assignment: CDR1 DFQATT and CDR2 SNEGSKA (reference sequence). The CDR3 DNA follows: TGCAGTGCTATTGTAGGAAACAACGAGCAGTACTTC. Translating gives CSAIVGNNEQYF.

The rearrangement uses TRBV7-9 and TRBJ1-6, with D unclear. The CDR3 extends over 14 amino acids. V was shortened by 1 base and J by 13 bases, with 14 bases between the two germline ends. Germline V gene sequence: CDR1 SEHNR, CDR2 FQNEAQ (reference sequence). In DNA, the CDR3 is TGTGCCAGCAGCTTAGGGGCGCGTGCGGAGCCCCTCCACTTT. Its translation is CASSLGARAEPLHF.

The chain links TRBV20-1 to TRBJ1-1; perhaps TRBD1 as D (6 bases). This CDR3 spans 13 amino acids. V was cut by 4 bases and J by 1 base, with 10 bases left in between. In germline, CDR1 is DFQATT, CDR2 SNEGSKA (reference sequence). The CDR3 DNA is TGCAGTGCTACCAACAGGGAGAACACTGAAGCTTTCTTT. Protein product: CSATNRENTEAFF.

This chain joins TRBV6-5 and TRBJ2-2; D call uncertain. The CDR3 length is 14 residues. Trimming took off 2 bases at V and 5 bases at J, with 9 bases between the two ends. The germline V gene encodes CDR1 MNHEY and CDR2 SVGAGI. The chain's CDR3 is CASSYGQATGELFF. CDR3 in DNA: TGTGCCAGCAGTTACGGGCAGGCGACCGGGGAGCTGTTTTTT.

The genes are TRBV7-2 and TRBJ1-1; TRBD1 matches at 7 bases. Looked up from germline, CDR1 is SGHTA and CDR2 is FQGNSA. After removal of 3 bases from V and 11 bases from J, the junction contained 3 bases not matched to a gene. The CDR3 extends over 11 amino acids. CDR3 sequence reads: CASSFTGAAFF. The CDR3 DNA sequence: TGTGCCAGCAGCTTCACAGGGGCTGCTTTCTTT. The entire variable domain, with the rest obtained from reference TRBV7-2 and TRBJ1-1, is as follows: GAGVSQSPSNKVTEKGKDVELRCDPISGHTALYWYRQSLGQGLEFLIYFQGNSAPDKSGLPSDRFSAERTGGSVSTLTIQRTQQEDSAVYLCASSFTGAAFFGQGTRLTVV.

The chain uses TRBV29-1 and TRBJ2-7, with D possibly being TRBD1 (6 bases). Trimming took 5 bases from V and 3 from J, leaving 14 bases between them. This CDR3 contains 13 residues. Germline V gives CDR1 SQVTM, CDR2 ANQGSEA. CDR3 DNA sequence: TGCAGCGTTTACAGTACAGGGCACTACGAGCAGTACTTC. It yields the protein CSVYSTGHYEQYF.

The chain employs TRBV7-9 and TRBJ1-4; D gene uncertain. Germline loops: CDR1 SEHNR, CDR2 FQNEAQ (reference sequence). Trimming removed 6 bases at V and 1 base at J, with 9 bases between. This CDR3 has 14 amino acids. CDR3 sequence (DNA): TGTGCCAGCAGGGCCGAGGGAACTAATGAAAAACTGTTTTTT. Its translation is CASRAEGTNEKLFF.

The V and J genes are TRBV12-3 or TRBV12-4 and TRBJ2-7; no definite D call. The CDR3 covers 13 residues. V lost 6 bases, J lost 0 bases, and 9 bases lay in between. CDR3 protein: CASSDGYSYEQYF. The CDR3 bases are TGTGCCAGCAGCGACGGCTACTCCTACGAGCAGTACTTC.

The V call is TRBV27, the J call TRBJ1-6; 7 bases align to TRBD1. V dropped 8 bases and J dropped 3; count of bases not matched to a gene: 4. CDR3 length equals 14 residues. Per germline, CDR1 MNHEY and CDR2 SMNVEV (reference sequence). CDR3 in amino acids: CASRQGFYNSPLHF. In DNA, the CDR3 is TGTGCCAGCCGACAGGGTTTCTATAATTCACCCCTCCACTTT.